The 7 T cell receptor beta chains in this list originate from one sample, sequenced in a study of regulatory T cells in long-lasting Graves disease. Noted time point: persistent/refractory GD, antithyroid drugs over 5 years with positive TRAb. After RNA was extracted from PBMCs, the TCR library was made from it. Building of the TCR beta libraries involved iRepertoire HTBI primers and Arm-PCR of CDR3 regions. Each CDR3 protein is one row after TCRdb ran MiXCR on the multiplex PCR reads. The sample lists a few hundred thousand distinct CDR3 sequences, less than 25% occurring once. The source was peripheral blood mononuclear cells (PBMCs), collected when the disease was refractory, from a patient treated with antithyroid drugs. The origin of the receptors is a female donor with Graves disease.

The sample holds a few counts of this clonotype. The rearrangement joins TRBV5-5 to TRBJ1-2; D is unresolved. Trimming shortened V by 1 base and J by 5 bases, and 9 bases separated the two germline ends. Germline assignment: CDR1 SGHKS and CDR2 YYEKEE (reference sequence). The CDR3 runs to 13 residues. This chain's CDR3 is CASSLSHTYGYTF. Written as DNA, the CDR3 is TGTGCCAGCAGCTTGTCCCACACGTATGGCTACACCTTC.

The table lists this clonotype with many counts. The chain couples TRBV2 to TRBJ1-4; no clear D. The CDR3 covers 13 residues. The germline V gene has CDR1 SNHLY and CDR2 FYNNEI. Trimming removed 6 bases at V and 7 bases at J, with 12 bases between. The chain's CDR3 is CASRITVSEKLFF. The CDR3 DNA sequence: TGTGCCAGCAGGATTACAGTTAGTGAAAAACTGTTTTTT. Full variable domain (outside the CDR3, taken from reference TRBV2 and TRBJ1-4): EPEVTQTPSHQVTQMGQEVILRCVPISNHLYFYWYRQILGQKVEFLVSFYNNEISEKSEIFDDQFSVERPDGSNFTLKIRSTKLEDSAMYFCASRITVSEKLFFGSGTQLSVL.

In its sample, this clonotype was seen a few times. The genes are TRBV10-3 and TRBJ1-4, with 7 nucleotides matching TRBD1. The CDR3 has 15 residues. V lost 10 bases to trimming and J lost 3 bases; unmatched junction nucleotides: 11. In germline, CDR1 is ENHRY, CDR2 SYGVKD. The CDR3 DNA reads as TGTGCCACCAGGCCCCGGGACAGTTCTAATGAAAAACTGTTTTTT. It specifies CATRPRDSSNEKLFF.

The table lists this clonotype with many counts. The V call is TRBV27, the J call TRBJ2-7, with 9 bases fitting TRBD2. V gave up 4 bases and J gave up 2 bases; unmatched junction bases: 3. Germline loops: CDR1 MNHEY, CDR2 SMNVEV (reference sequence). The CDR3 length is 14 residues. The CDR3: CASSWREGPYEQYF. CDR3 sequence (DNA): TGTGCCAGCAGTTGGCGGGAGGGTCCCTACGAGCAGTACTTC.

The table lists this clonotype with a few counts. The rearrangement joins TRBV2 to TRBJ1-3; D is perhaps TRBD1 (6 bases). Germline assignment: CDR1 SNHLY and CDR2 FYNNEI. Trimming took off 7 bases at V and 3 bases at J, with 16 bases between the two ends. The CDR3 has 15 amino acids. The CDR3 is CASKVGGGFGNTIYF. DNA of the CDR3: TGTGCCAGCAAAGTAGGGGGGGGGTTTGGAAACACCATATATTTT.

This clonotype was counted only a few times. The CDR3 DNA sequence: TGTGCCAGCAGCTGGGGGACAGGGACTAATCAGCCCCAGCATTTT. It is translated as CASSWGTGTNQPQHF. The chain carries TRBV7-6 and TRBJ1-5, with 9 bases aligning to TRBD1. V lost 4 bases and J lost 4; bases outside the gene matches: 5. CDR3 length: 15 residues. Germline V gene sequence: CDR1 SGHVS, CDR2 FNYEAQ.

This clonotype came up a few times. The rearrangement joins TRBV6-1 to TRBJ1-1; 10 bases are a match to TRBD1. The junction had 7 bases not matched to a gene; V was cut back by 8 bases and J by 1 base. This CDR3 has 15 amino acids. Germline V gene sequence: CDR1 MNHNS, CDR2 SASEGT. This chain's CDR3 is CASRPGQGRNTEAFF. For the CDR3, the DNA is TGTGCCAGCCGACCGGGACAGGGGCGGAACACTGAAGCTTTCTTT.